These 31 T cell receptor beta chains were sequenced from one sample in a study of T-cell reconstitution after alpha-beta-depleted transplantation in children. Unique molecular identifiers featured in how the TCRbeta library was prepared. TCRdb recomputed calls from the PCR reads with MiXCR, one row per CDR3 protein. This table holds around 200,000 distinct CDR3 sequences, about a tenth found once. This material consisted of PBMCs from the stem cell graft donor, taken from the stem cell graft. The receptors come from a human donor who donated a stem cell graft to a child with acute lymphoblastic leukemia.

The chain uses TRBV7-2 and TRBJ1-3; TRBD1 is a possible D gene (6 bases). Germline CDR1 reads SGHTA; CDR2 reads FQGNSA. V lost 5 bases, J lost 0 bases, and 11 bases lay in between. This CDR3 region has 15 residues. The CDR3 region is CASSPTGFSGNTIYF. The CDR3 DNA reads TGTGCCAGCAGCCCCACAGGGTTCTCTGGAAACACCATATATTTT.

This clonotype has only a few counts. The chain couples TRBV19 to TRBJ2-4, with D unresolved. V was shortened by 1 base and J by 0 bases, with 19 bases between the two germline ends. Germline-derived CDR1 and CDR2 are LNHDA and SQIVND (reference sequence). The CDR3 is 19 residues long. This chain's CDR3 is CASSIGPLGRIVAKNIQYF. The CDR3 bases are TGTGCCAGTAGTATAGGCCCACTCGGACGGATCGTAGCCAAAAACATTCAGTACTTC.

The sample holds a few counts of this clonotype. The chain joins TRBV2 to TRBJ2-6; tentative D call: TRBD1 (5 bases). This CDR3 has 15 amino acids. Germline V gene sequence: CDR1 SNHLY, CDR2 FYNNEI. Trimming removed 6 bases from V and 0 bases from J, with 9 bases in between. The CDR3 here is CASRVQDSGANVLTF. The CDR3 DNA follows: TGTGCCAGCAGGGTACAGGACTCTGGGGCCAACGTCCTGACTTTC.

CDR3 protein: CASSLGREGKLFF. The CDR3 DNA reads TGTGCCAGCAGTTTGGGTCGAGAAGGAAAACTGTTTTTT. The V gene is TRBV12-3 or TRBV12-4, the J gene TRBJ1-4; D gene ambiguous. This CDR3 comprises 13 residues. Trimming pared 3 bases from V and 10 bases from J, leaving 12 bases between.

On this clonotype itself: A much larger clone lies a single base off, so this may be a read error. The chain carries TRBV20-1 and TRBJ2-1; TRBD2 agrees at 13 bases. The CDR3 consists of 17 residues. Germline V gene lookup returns CDR1 DFQATT and CDR2 SNEGSKA (reference sequence). This chain's CDR3 is CCAPGLAGNSSYNEQFF. Here the CDR3 DNA reads TGCTGTGCTCCGGGACTAGCGGGGAACAGCTCCTACAATGAGCAGTTCTTC.

The rearrangement joins TRBV12-3 or TRBV12-4 to TRBJ2-1; no firm D call. Trimming stripped 8 bases from V and 4 bases from J, with 6 bases between. The CDR3 consists of 11 residues. In DNA form, the CDR3 reads TGTGCCAGCCCGGTGTACAATGAGCAGTTCTTC. Encoded protein: CASPVYNEQFF.

This clonotype was counted only a few times. This sequence joins TRBV15 and TRBJ1-5, with a possible D match to TRBD1 (5 bases). In germline, CDR1 is LNHNV, CDR2 YYDKDF (reference sequence). Trimming cost V 1 base and J 0 bases, with 7 bases left between them. This CDR3 has 15 residues. CDR3 loop: CATSRAGSSNQPQHF. CDR3 coding DNA: TGTGCCACCAGCAGAGCAGGGTCTAGCAATCAGCCCCAGCATTTT.

This clonotype was seen at least ten times. The chain uses TRBV9 and TRBJ2-7; no firm D call. V lost 2 bases and J lost 6, with 12 bases in between. CDR3 length: 13 residues. Looked up from germline, CDR1 is SGDLS and CDR2 is YYNGEE. The CDR3 DNA sequence: TGTGCCAGCAGCGTTGAGGACGTATCCGAGCAGTACTTC. This encodes CASSVEDVSEQYF.

The V call is TRBV5-5, the J call TRBJ2-3; 8 nucleotides line up with TRBD2. The CDR3 totals 15 residues. Germline V gene data show CDR1 as SGHKS and CDR2 as YYEKEE (reference sequence). V gave up 7 bases and J gave up 5 bases; unmatched junction bases: 12. CDR3 protein: CASGPGGVGKDTQYF. CDR3 nucleotide sequence: TGTGCCAGCGGCCCCGGGGGGGTGGGGAAAGATACGCAGTATTTT.

Ten or more counts support this clonotype. V and J are TRBV18 and TRBJ1-5; D is unclear. The CDR3 is 15 amino acids. In germline, CDR1 is KGHSH, CDR2 LQKENI. V dropped 5 bases and J dropped 0 bases, with 11 bases sitting between them. The DNA of the CDR3 is TGTGCCAGCTCAATCCGGGCAGATAGCAATCAGCCCCAGCATTTT. Residues: CASSIRADSNQPQHF.

The chain joins TRBV29-1 to TRBJ1-1, with 7 positions matching TRBD1. Trimming at V came to 3 bases and at J to 7 bases, leaving 2 bases not matched to a gene. Looked up from germline, CDR1 is SQVTM and CDR2 is ANQGSEA. The CDR3 runs to 11 residues. The CDR3 region is CSVEGTVEAFF. The CDR3 DNA reads TGCAGCGTTGAGGGGACAGTTGAAGCTTTCTTT.

This clonotype was counted a few times. The chain has TRBV11-1 and TRBJ1-4, with a weak D call TRBD1 (6 bases). The germline V and J ends were trimmed by 5 bases and 6 bases, with 19 bases remaining between them. The CDR3 runs to 16 residues. The germline CDR1 and CDR2 sequences are SGHAT and FQDESV (reference sequence). This chain's CDR3 is CASSPGQNSLDEKLFF. CDR3 DNA: TGTGCCAGCAGCCCTGGACAGAATTCTTTGGATGAAAAACTGTTTTTT.

This chain joins TRBV7-2 and TRBJ2-2; 12 bases align to TRBD2. Germline loops: CDR1 SGHTA, CDR2 FQGNSA. Trimming cost V 4 bases and J 4 bases; bases outside gene matches: 1. CDR3 length equals 15 residues. The CDR3 DNA reads as TGTGCCAGCAGCTCACTAGCGGGGGGCACCGGGGAGCTGTTTTTT. Protein product: CASSSLAGGTGELFF.

The chain combines TRBV5-1 with TRBJ1-6, with 7 bases that match TRBD1. V was pared by 5 bases and J by 5 bases, with 10 bases of the junction left unmatched. This CDR3 is built from 16 residues. Germline-derived CDR1 and CDR2 are SGHRS and YFSETQ. The CDR3 region has the DNA TGCGCCAGCAGGCCGACAGGGAGGATGGATAATTCACCCCTCCACTTT. Encoded protein: CASRPTGRMDNSPLHF.

V is TRBV6-2 or TRBV6-3 and J is TRBJ2-5; D is possibly TRBD1 (5 bases). This CDR3 has 15 residues. CDR1 MNHEY and CDR2 SVGEGT come from the germline V gene. V was shortened by 2 bases and J by 0 bases, with 10 bases between the two germline ends. The CDR3 coding sequence is TGTGCCAGCAGTTACGGGGCAGTCGACCAAGAGACCCAGTACTTC. Translation gives CASSYGAVDQETQYF.

The J gene is TRBJ1-5, the V gene TRBV7-6, with D unclear. This CDR3 is 15 amino acids long. CDR1 SGHVS and CDR2 FNYEAQ come from the germline V gene. The V and J ends lost 5 bases and 0 bases respectively, with 11 bases between them. The CDR3 bases are TGTGCCAGCAGCACCGAGACGGATAGCAATCAGCCCCAGCATTTT. It yields the protein CASSTETDSNQPQHF. The complete variable domain, with remaining parts taken from reference TRBV7-6 and TRBJ1-5, reads GAGVSQSPRYKVTKRGQDVALRCDPISGHVSLYWYRQALGQGPEFLTYFNYEAQQDKSGLPNDRFSAERPEGSISTLTIQRTEQRDSAMYRCASSTETDSNQPQHFGDGTRLSIL.

This clonotype was detected many times. The chain has TRBV10-2 and TRBJ2-7; 12 nucleotides agree with TRBD1. The CDR3 has 14 amino acids. CDR1 is WSHSY and CDR2 is SAAADI in the germline V gene. Trimming cost V 7 bases and J 3 bases; bases outside gene matches: 4. CDR3 residues: CASKGQGALYEQYF. CDR3 coding DNA: TGCGCCAGCAAGGGACAGGGGGCCCTCTACGAGCAGTACTTC.

This chain links TRBV3-1 with TRBJ1-6; maybe TRBD1 (5 bases). In germline, CDR1 is LGHDT, CDR2 YNNKEL (reference sequence). The CDR3 loop spans 16 amino acids. The V end lost 0 bases, the J end lost 11 bases, and 17 bases lay between the germline ends. CDR3 residues: CASSQDPGRVVAPLHF. The CDR3 DNA sequence: TGTGCCAGCAGCCAAGATCCGGGGCGCGTTGTGGCACCCCTCCACTTT.

CDR3 protein: CAISSGLAGGPSGELFF. CDR3 DNA sequence: TGTGCCATCAGCTCAGGGCTAGCGGGGGGGCCATCCGGGGAGCTGTTTTTT. The chain employs TRBV10-3 and TRBJ2-2; 12 bases align to TRBD2. CDR3 length: 17 residues. Germline V gene sequence: CDR1 ENHRY, CDR2 SYGVKD. Losses at the gene ends were 6 bases for V and 6 bases for J; bases not matched to a gene: 11.

J is TRBJ2-1 and V is TRBV11-2, with 10 bases lining up with TRBD2. The CDR3 spans 16 residues. Germline CDR1 is SGHAT and CDR2 is FQNNGV. Trimming cost V 2 bases and J 1 base; bases outside gene matches: 2. This chain's CDR3 is CASSLSSGGSYNEQFF. CDR3 DNA: TGTGCCAGCAGCTTATCTAGCGGGGGATCCTACAATGAGCAGTTCTTC.

This clonotype was detected many times. This chain joins TRBV6-1 and TRBJ1-6; D call uncertain. With 6 bases removed from V and 5 bases from J, the gap between germline ends came to 23 bases. Germline assignment: CDR1 MNHNS and CDR2 SASEGT. CDR3 size: 18 residues. The CDR3 loop is CASSSRFLQSPNNSPLHF. The CDR3 DNA reads as TGTGCCAGCAGCTCAAGATTTTTACAGAGCCCAAATAATTCACCCCTCCACTTT.

This clonotype has a handful of counts. V gene TRBV7-2 combines with J gene TRBJ2-1, with D maybe TRBD2 (5 bases). Germline V CDR1 and CDR2: SGHTA, FQGNSA. V lost 0 bases and J lost 16, with 16 bases in between. This CDR3 spans 13 amino acids. For the CDR3, the DNA is TGTGCCAGCAGCTTAGCCCGGGATGCGCTGAAATTCTTC. This codes for CASSLARDALKFF.

This clonotype has more than one count but fewer than ten. The rearrangement links TRBV4-1 to TRBJ1-2, with TRBD1 as a possible D gene (5 bases). The CDR3 has 17 amino acids. Trimming stripped 1 base from V and 0 bases from J, with 15 bases between. CDR1 is MGHRA and CDR2 is YSYEKL in the germline V gene. CDR3 DNA sequence: TGCGCCAGCAGCCAAGTCGTCCGCAGGGACCCTAACTATGGCTACACCTTC. Its translation is CASSQVVRRDPNYGYTF.

This clonotype was counted ten times or more. The chain carries TRBV29-1 and TRBJ2-5; unclear D gene. The CDR3 covers 13 residues. The V gene lost 7 bases and the J gene lost 3 bases, with 15 bases spanning the gap. Germline loops: CDR1 SQVTM, CDR2 ANQGSEA. This chain's CDR3 is CSASTAVEETQYF. CDR3 DNA: TGCAGCGCCAGCACTGCAGTAGAAGAGACCCAGTACTTC.

This sequence joins TRBV19 and TRBJ1-1; D not resolved. Germline values: CDR1 LNHDA, CDR2 SQIVND (reference sequence). The CDR3 runs 14 residues. Trimming left V 2 bases short and J 2 bases short, with 9 bases between. CDR3 coding DNA: TGTGCCAGTAGTATATTAGAGGGAAACACTGAAGCTTTCTTT. Its translation is CASSILEGNTEAFF. Full variable domain (rest looked up from reference TRBV19 and TRBJ1-1): DGGITQSPKYLFRKEGQNVTLSCEQNLNHDAMYWYRQDPGQGLRLIYYSQIVNDFQKGDIAEGYSVSREKKESFPLTVTSAQKNPTAFYLCASSILEGNTEAFFGQGTRLTVV.

CDR3 bases: TGCGCCAGCAGCTTGCCTAGCGGGGGGGCCAATGAGCAGTTCTTC. Its translation is CASSLPSGGANEQFF. The chain is built from TRBV5-1 and TRBJ2-1; TRBD2 matches 12 bases. CDR3 size: 15 residues. J was trimmed by 6 bases and V by 1 base; bases with no gene match: 2. CDR1 is SGHRS and CDR2 is YFSETQ in the germline V gene. The whole variable domain, filled in from reference TRBV5-1 and TRBJ2-1, reads KAGVTQTPRYLIKTRGQQVTLSCSPISGHRSVSWYQQTPGQGLQFLFEYFSETQRNKGNFPGRFSGRQFSNSRSEMNVSTLELGDSALYLCASSLPSGGANEQFFGPGTRLTVL.

The CDR3 is CSGGTRGVAGYTF. The CDR3 region has the DNA TGCAGCGGTGGAACCAGGGGTGTGGCGGGCTACACCTTC. V usage is TRBV29-1 and J usage is TRBJ1-2; a weak D match, TRBD1 (6 bases). CDR1 and CDR2 (germline): SQVTM, ANQGSEA. CDR3 length: 13 amino acids. Trimming stripped 7 bases from V and 8 bases from J, with 20 bases between.

This clonotype was seen ten or more times. This chain connects TRBV12-3 or TRBV12-4 to TRBJ2-7; weak D call: TRBD1 (6 bases). Trimming pared 6 bases from V and 0 bases from J, leaving 18 bases between. CDR3 size: 16 residues. CDR3 nucleotide sequence: TGTGCCAGCAGACCGGACAGCCTGATAGGCTCCTACGAGCAGTACTTC. Amino acids: CASRPDSLIGSYEQYF.

At least ten counts were recorded for this clonotype. The gene calls are TRBV20-1 and TRBJ2-1, with D tentatively TRBD1 or TRBD2 (5 bases each). With 3 bases removed from V and 1 base from J, the gap between germline ends came to 10 bases. This CDR3 has 14 amino acids. The germline V gene has CDR1 DFQATT and CDR2 SNEGSKA (reference sequence). The CDR3: CSASPGLSYNEQFF. The CDR3 nucleotides are TGCAGTGCTAGCCCGGGGCTTTCCTACAATGAGCAGTTCTTC.

This clonotype appeared many times. This chain links TRBV12-3 or TRBV12-4 with TRBJ2-5; 11 bases map to TRBD2. This CDR3 region has 15 residues. V lost 7 bases to trimming and J lost 2 bases; unmatched junction nucleotides: 6. The chain's CDR3 is CASTASGGIQETQYF. The CDR3 nucleotides are TGTGCCAGCACAGCTAGCGGGGGGATACAAGAGACCCAGTACTTC.

This chain uses TRBV4-3 with TRBJ2-4; possibly TRBD2 for D (5 bases). CDR1 LGHNA and CDR2 YSLEER come from the germline V gene. This CDR3 is built from 15 residues. The V end was cut by 1 base, the J end by 0 bases, with 7 bases between. CDR3 protein: CASSQVRGAKNIQYF. For the CDR3, the DNA is TGCGCCAGCAGCCAAGTTCGGGGAGCCAAAAACATTCAGTACTTC.